A selection of T cell receptor beta chains follows, all from one sample in a study of T-cell reconstitution after alpha-beta-depleted transplantation in children. TCRdb used MiXCR to reprocess the PCR reads, holding one entry per CDR3 protein. This repertoire shows a few hundred thousand distinct CDR3 sequences, about 9.3% found once; its top ten account for about 2.3%. The material was PBMCs from the stem cell graft donor, obtained from the stem cell graft. The receptors derive from a human donor who donated a stem cell graft to a child with acute lymphoblastic leukemia. CDR3s include the opening cysteine and the closing phenylalanine or tryptophan. The D gene is left open where the match is weak. Expanded clones get a size class; other rows say once, few or many, or leave the size out.

j_gene,v_gene,d_gene,abundance,len,CDR3aa,CDR3nt
TRBJ2-1,TRBV2,NA,few,16,CASSESWLSSYNEQFF,TGTGCCAGCAGTGAATCCTGGCTAAGCTCCTACAATGAGCAGTTCTTC
TRBJ2-7,TRBV20-1,NA,many,13,CSAPTGGGYEQYF,TGCAGTGCACCCACGGGTGGGGGTTACGAGCAGTACTTC
TRBJ2-4,TRBV4-3,NA,few,16,CASSQELGGAKNIQYF,TGCGCCAGCAGCCAAGAATTAGGGGGGGCCAAAAACATTCAGTACTTC
TRBJ2-1,TRBV7-3,TRBD1,NA,18,CASSLKPGQPFSYNEQFF,TGTGCCAGCAGCTTAAAGCCGGGACAGCCCTTCTCCTACAATGAGCAGTTCTTC
TRBJ2-7,TRBV7-2,TRBD1,NA,16,CASSDWPTGTTYEQYF,TGTGCCAGCAGCGACTGGCCGACAGGGACCACCTACGAGCAGTACTTC
TRBJ2-3,TRBV15,TRBD2,few,15,CATSPTSGRTDTQYF,TGTGCCACCAGCCCGACTAGCGGGAGGACAGATACGCAGTATTTT
TRBJ2-1,TRBV12-3/TRBV12-4,TRBD2,many,12,CASNPGGNEQFF,TGTGCCAGCAACCCCGGGGGGAATGAGCAGTTCTTC
TRBJ1-4,TRBV27,NA,many,15,CASSPWATTNEKLFF,TGTGCCAGCAGTCCGTGGGCTACAACTAATGAAAAACTGTTTTTT
TRBJ2-7,TRBV11-2,NA,NA,15,CASSGSGAATYEQYF,TGTGCCAGCAGCGGCAGCGGAGCAGCAACCTACGAGCAGTACTTC
TRBJ1-2,TRBV4-3,NA,NA,15,CASSQAPDSPLGYTF,TGCGCCAGCAGCCAAGCGCCAGACTCCCCTTTAGGCTACACCTTC
TRBJ2-7,TRBV9,NA,few,14,CASSVEPNFYEQYF,TGTGCCAGCAGCGTAGAGCCGAACTTCTACGAGCAGTACTTC
TRBJ2-1,TRBV6-2/TRBV6-3,TRBD2,NA,14,CATRVLAVNSEQFF,TGTGCGACCCGGGTGCTAGCGGTGAATAGTGAGCAGTTCTTC
TRBJ2-1,TRBV12-3/TRBV12-4,NA,NA,17,CASSSHTGTKRANEQFF,TGTGCCAGCAGTTCTCACACCGGGACCAAGAGGGCCAATGAGCAGTTCTTC
TRBJ1-1,TRBV11-2,NA,NA,18,CASSLNRDNPAPNTEAFF,TGTGCCAGCAGCTTAAACCGGGACAACCCTGCCCCGAACACTGAAGCTTTCTTT
TRBJ2-7,TRBV4-1,NA,NA,15,CASSRVGQTGYEQYF,TGCGCCAGCAGCCGGGTAGGACAGACAGGCTACGAGCAGTACTTC
TRBJ2-2,TRBV5-1,NA,few,15,CASSLDWGDTGELFF,TGCGCCAGCAGCTTGGACTGGGGGGACACCGGGGAGCTGTTTTTT
TRBJ2-1,TRBV9,TRBD2,many,15,CASSERDYSYNEQFF,TGTGCCAGCAGCGAACGGGACTACTCCTACAATGAGCAGTTCTTC
TRBJ1-1,TRBV11-1,NA,few,18,CASSFHGPQSGMNTEAFF,TGTGCCAGCAGCTTTCATGGACCCCAATCGGGAATGAACACTGAAGCTTTCTTT
TRBJ2-1,TRBV5-1,NA,few,14,CASSSGLGNNEQFF,TGCGCCAGCAGCTCGGGACTGGGCAACAATGAGCAGTTCTTC
TRBJ2-1,TRBV12-3/TRBV12-4,NA,many,14,CASSGRVAYNEQFF,TGTGCCAGCAGTGGCCGTGTAGCCTACAATGAGCAGTTCTTC
TRBJ1-5,TRBV6-1,NA,NA,15,CASRRREVGNQPQHF,TGTGCCAGCAGACGCAGGGAGGTGGGCAATCAGCCCCAGCATTTT
TRBJ1-2,TRBV29-1,NA,many,11,CSVQGLYGYTF,TGCAGCGTGCAGGGTCTCTATGGCTACACCTTC
TRBJ2-3,TRBV12-3/TRBV12-4,NA,NA,14,CASSLFDGASTQYF,TGTGCCAGCAGTTTATTTGACGGAGCCAGTACGCAGTATTTT
TRBJ2-1,TRBV7-2,TRBD2,NA,16,CASSLATSGVWNEQFF,TGTGCCAGCAGCTTGGCTACTAGCGGGGTATGGAATGAGCAGTTCTTC
TRBJ2-7,TRBV10-1,TRBD2,few,15,CASSKRLAGIHEQYF,TGCGCCAGCAGTAAGAGACTAGCGGGAATCCACGAGCAGTACTTC
TRBJ2-2,TRBV6-5,NA,few,15,CASSYSGPRAGELFF,TGTGCCAGCAGTTACTCTGGACCGCGGGCTGGGGAGCTGTTTTTT
TRBJ1-2,TRBV6-1,NA,many,13,CASGRGPKYGYTF,TGTGCCAGCGGGAGAGGACCCAAGTATGGCTACACCTTC
TRBJ2-2,TRBV7-2,NA,many,15,CASSPDSRGTGELFF,TGTGCCAGCAGCCCTGACTCCCGAGGCACCGGGGAGCTGTTTTTT
TRBJ2-5,TRBV5-1,TRBD2,NA,15,CASSLASGSFETQYF,TGCGCCAGCAGCTTGGCCAGCGGGAGTTTCGAGACCCAGTACTTC
TRBJ1-6,TRBV6-5,NA,many,14,CASSYSQGYSPLHF,TGTGCCAGCAGTTACTCCCAGGGATACTCACCCCTCCACTTT
TRBJ1-5,TRBV5-1,NA,NA,15,CASSLEGRSNQPQHF,TGCGCCAGCAGCTTGGAGGGGAGGAGCAATCAGCCCCAGCATTTT
TRBJ1-1,TRBV12-3/TRBV12-4,NA,few,15,CASRFPGRSNTEAFF,TGTGCCAGCCGCTTCCCAGGACGGTCTAACACTGAAGCTTTCTTT
TRBJ1-2,TRBV5-1,NA,NA,14,CASTAGHAPAGYTF,TGCGCCAGCACCGCAGGGCATGCCCCTGCGGGCTACACCTTC
TRBJ2-1,TRBV29-1,TRBD1,NA,15,CSVGTGASSYNEQFF,TGCAGCGTTGGGACAGGGGCTAGCTCCTACAATGAGCAGTTCTTC
TRBJ2-5,TRBV11-2,TRBD2,NA,17,CASSLDQRDGGQETQYF,TGTGCCAGCAGCTTAGATCAAAGGGACGGGGGGCAAGAGACCCAGTACTTC
TRBJ2-2,TRBV5-1,NA,NA,16,CASSLAGAWNTGELFF,TGCGCCAGCAGCTTGGCCGGGGCGTGGAACACCGGGGAGCTGTTTTTT
TRBJ2-1,TRBV6-2/TRBV6-3,TRBD1,NA,15,CASRSGTVSYNEQFF,TGTGCCAGCAGATCCGGGACAGTCTCCTACAATGAGCAGTTCTTC
TRBJ2-3,TRBV12-3/TRBV12-4,NA,NA,13,CASSPRTADTQYF,TGTGCCAGCAGTCCTCGGACGGCAGATACGCAGTATTTT
TRBJ2-1,TRBV5-1,TRBD2,many,16,CASSLGVAGKYNEQFF,TGCGCCAGCAGCTTGGGGGTAGCGGGAAAATACAATGAGCAGTTCTTC
TRBJ1-4,TRBV7-2,NA,few,16,CASSFRPDTYNEKLFF,TGTGCCAGCAGCTTTCGCCCGGACACGTATAATGAAAAACTGTTTTTT
TRBJ1-2,TRBV10-3,NA,many,18,CAISEGSRIRAANYGYTF,TGTGCCATCAGTGAGGGTTCGCGGATTCGGGCAGCTAACTATGGCTACACCTTC
TRBJ2-4,TRBV20-1,TRBD2,NA,14,CSARATSGRNIQYF,TGCAGTGCTAGAGCGACTAGCGGGAGGAACATTCAGTACTTC
TRBJ1-2,TRBV4-3,TRBD1,NA,16,CASSRELRTGIYGYTF,TGCGCCAGCAGCCGAGAGCTCCGGACAGGGATCTATGGCTACACCTTC
TRBJ2-1,TRBV7-3,TRBD1,NA,15,CASSYGTGGYNEQFF,TGTGCCAGCAGCTACGGGACAGGGGGCTACAATGAGCAGTTCTTC
TRBJ2-5,TRBV4-1,TRBD2,many,15,CASSPGTSGKETQYF,TGCGCCAGCAGCCCCGGGACTAGCGGCAAAGAGACCCAGTACTTC
TRBJ1-1,TRBV6-5,TRBD1,many,12,CASTQGGSEAFF,TGTGCCAGCACGCAGGGGGGGTCAGAAGCTTTCTTT
TRBJ2-2,TRBV4-1,NA,few,15,CASSQEIRRVGELFF,TGCGCCAGCAGCCAAGAAATTCGGAGAGTCGGGGAGCTGTTTTTT
TRBJ2-7,TRBV4-1,TRBD1,NA,15,CASSYGQGFDYEQYF,TGCGCCAGCAGCTACGGACAGGGTTTCGACTACGAGCAGTACTTC
TRBJ2-2,TRBV3-1,NA,NA,16,CASSKRSQGRGGELFF,TGTGCCAGCAGCAAAAGGAGTCAGGGACGGGGCGGGGAGCTGTTTTTT
TRBJ1-1,TRBV12-3/TRBV12-4,TRBD1,NA,14,CASRLGQENTEAFF,TGTGCCAGCAGGCTCGGACAGGAGAACACTGAAGCTTTCTTT
TRBJ1-2,TRBV12-3/TRBV12-4,TRBD1,few,12,CASTSPGGGYTF,TGTGCCAGCACTTCCCCAGGGGGTGGCTACACCTTC
TRBJ2-1,TRBV11-3,TRBD1,NA,14,CASSTRDRGHEQFF,TGTGCCAGCAGCACCCGGGACAGGGGGCACGAGCAGTTCTTC
TRBJ2-5,TRBV10-1,NA,NA,15,CASSDPASPQETQYF,TGCGCCAGCAGTGACCCGGCCAGCCCACAAGAGACCCAGTACTTC
TRBJ2-7,TRBV20-1,TRBD2,few,15,CSARDLREHSYEQYF,TGCAGTGCTAGAGATTTGCGGGAGCACTCCTACGAGCAGTACTTC
TRBJ2-7,TRBV6-2/TRBV6-3,NA,few,13,CASSYRSTYEQYF,TGTGCCAGCAGTTACCGCAGCACCTACGAGCAGTACTTC
TRBJ2-1,TRBV5-1,NA,NA,14,CASNPVSSYNEQFF,TGCGCCAGCAACCCCGTAAGCTCCTACAATGAGCAGTTCTTC
TRBJ2-1,TRBV4-1,TRBD1,few,14,CASSQDAGGNEQFF,TGCGCCAGCAGCCAAGACGCAGGGGGTAATGAGCAGTTCTTC
TRBJ2-5,TRBV5-1,NA,once,14,CASSFTIGAETQYF,TGCGCCAGCAGCTTCACGATAGGGGCAGAGACCCAGTACTTC
TRBJ1-2,TRBV3-1,NA,many,16,CASSQDQSWQPYGYTF,TGTGCCAGCAGCCAAGATCAATCGTGGCAGCCGTATGGCTACACCTTC